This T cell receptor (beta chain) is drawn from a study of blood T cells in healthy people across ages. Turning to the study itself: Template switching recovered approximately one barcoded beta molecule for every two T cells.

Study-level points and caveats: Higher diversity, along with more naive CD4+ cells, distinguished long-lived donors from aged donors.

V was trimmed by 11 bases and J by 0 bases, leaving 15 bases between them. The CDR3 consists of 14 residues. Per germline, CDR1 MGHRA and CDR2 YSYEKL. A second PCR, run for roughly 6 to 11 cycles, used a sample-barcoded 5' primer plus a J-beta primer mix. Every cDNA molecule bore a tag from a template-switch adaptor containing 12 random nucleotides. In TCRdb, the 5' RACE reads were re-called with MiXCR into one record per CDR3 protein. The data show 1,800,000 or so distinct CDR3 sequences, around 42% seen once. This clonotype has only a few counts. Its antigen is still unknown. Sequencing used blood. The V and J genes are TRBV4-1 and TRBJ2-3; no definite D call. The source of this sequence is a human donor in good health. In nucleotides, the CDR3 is TGCGCCGGCCCACTTAGGTGCAGCACAGATACGCAGTATTTT. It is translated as CAGPLRCSTDTQYF.